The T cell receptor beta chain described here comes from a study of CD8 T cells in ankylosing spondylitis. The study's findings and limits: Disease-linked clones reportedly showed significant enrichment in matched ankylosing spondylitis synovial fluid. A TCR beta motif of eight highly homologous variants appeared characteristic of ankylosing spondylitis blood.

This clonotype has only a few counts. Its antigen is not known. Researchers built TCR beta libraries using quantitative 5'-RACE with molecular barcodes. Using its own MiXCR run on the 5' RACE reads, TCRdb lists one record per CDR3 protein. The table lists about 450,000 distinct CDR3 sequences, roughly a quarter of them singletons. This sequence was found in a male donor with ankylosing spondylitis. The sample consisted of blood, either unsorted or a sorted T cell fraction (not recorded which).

The CDR3 loop reads CASSSEPVGTQYF. The DNA of the CDR3 is TGTGCCAGCAGCTCCGAGCCCGTCGGTACGCAGTATTTT. This chain links TRBV11-2 with TRBJ2-3; no clear D gene. CDR3 length: 13 residues. Germline values: CDR1 SGHAT, CDR2 FQNNGV. V was clipped by 4 bases and J by 8 bases, with 13 bases between them.